This passage covers 31 T cell receptor beta chains from one sample sequenced in a study of T cell responses to AZD1222 COVID-19 vaccine. Using immunoSEQ multiplex PCR, the repertoire was profiled, and TCRdb retains in-frame clones only, with some absent. Of about 98,000 clones in the sample, roughly 84% were seen once. The material was peripheral blood, obtained on day 0 of AZD1222 vaccination. These receptors came from an adult in good health.

This sequence joins TRBV19 and TRBJ2-4; 10 bases map to TRBD2. The ends lost 3 bases at V and 0 bases at J; junction bases unmatched: 14. Germline CDR1 and CDR2: LNHDA and SQIVND (reference sequence). The CDR3 has 20 residues. The DNA of the CDR3 is TGTGCCAGTAGTATGAGTACCTGGACTAGCGGAAATTTAGCCAAAAACATTCAGTACTTC. Translation: CASSMSTWTSGNLAKNIQYF.

The chain is built from TRBV6-6 and TRBJ1-2; 7 positions agree with TRBD1. This CDR3 contains 15 residues. V trimming: 2 bases; J trimming: 2 bases; junction bases outside the gene matches: 5. Looked up from germline, CDR1 is MNHNY and CDR2 is SVGAGI (reference sequence). DNA for the CDR3: TGTGCCAGCAGTTACGTGGGACAGTCCAACTATGGCTACACCTTC. Residues: CASSYVGQSNYGYTF.

The chain uses TRBV15 and TRBJ1-6, with TRBD1 as a possible D gene (5 bases). Germline lookup yields CDR1 LNHNV and CDR2 YYDKDF (reference sequence). CDR3 length: 14 residues. Trimming pared 0 bases from V and 7 bases from J, leaving 7 bases between. As DNA, the CDR3 is TGTGCCACCAGCAGAGAGGGGGGGAATTCACCCCTCCACTTT. Its protein product is CATSREGGNSPLHF. The full variable domain, in which reference TRBV15 and TRBJ1-6 provide the parts outside the CDR3, is DAMVIQNPRYQVTQFGKPVTLSCSQTLNHNVMYWYQQKSSQAPKLLFHYYDKDFNNEADTPDNFQSRRPNTSFCFLDIRSPGLGDTAMYLCATSREGGNSPLHFGNGTRLTVT.

This rearrangement joins TRBV4-2 to TRBJ2-2; D is undetermined. This CDR3 region has 19 residues. Germline V gene data show CDR1 as LGHNA and CDR2 as YNFKEQ. V was cut by 4 bases and J by 0 bases, with 21 bases left in between. In DNA form, the CDR3 reads TGTGCCAGCAGCCCCCCGTTTGGGTTAAAAAACGCGAACACCGGGGAGCTGTTTTTT. Translating it yields CASSPPFGLKNANTGELFF.

This chain uses TRBV2 with TRBJ1-2; D is perhaps TRBD1 (5 bases). The germline V gene encodes CDR1 SNHLY and CDR2 FYNNEI. There are 14 residues in the CDR3. Trimming took off 5 bases at V and 0 bases at J, with 10 bases between the two ends. CDR3 in amino acids: CASSTETANYGYTF. The CDR3 DNA reads TGTGCCAGCAGTACAGAGACAGCTAACTATGGCTACACCTTC. Full variable domain (rest looked up from reference TRBV2 and TRBJ1-2): EPEVTQTPSHQVTQMGQEVILRCVPISNHLYFYWYRQILGQKVEFLVSFYNNEISEKSEIFDDQFSVERPDGSNFTLKIRSTKLEDSAMYFCASSTETANYGYTFGSGTRLTVV.

The table lists this clone with a few counts. V usage is TRBV21-1 and J usage is TRBJ1-3; the table gives TRBD1 as D, unverified against the DNA. TRBV21-1 is termed a pseudogene. This CDR3 is 16 amino acids long. For the CDR3, the DNA is TGTGCCAGCAGCTTTAAGGACAAACTCTCTGGAAACACCATATATTTT. Its protein product is CASSFKDKLSGNTIYF.

V and J are TRBV12-3 or TRBV12-4 and TRBJ2-1; D call uncertain. With 3 bases removed from V and 6 bases from J, the gap between germline ends came to 9 bases. The CDR3 consists of 13 residues. The CDR3 region has the DNA TGTGCCAGCAGTTTTCCCGGATTCAATGAGCAGTTCTTC. Amino acid sequence: CASSFPGFNEQFF.

The rearrangement uses TRBV28 and TRBJ1-1; a possible D gene is TRBD1 (6 bases). The length of the CDR3 is 13 residues. Germline CDR1 MDHEN, CDR2 SYDVKM. With 7 bases removed from V and 2 bases from J, the gap between germline ends came to 11 bases. Here the CDR3 DNA reads TGTGCCAGCATTTCGGGGGCCAACACTGAAGCTTTCTTT. Translation gives CASISGANTEAFF.

This chain uses TRBV11-3 with TRBJ2-4; 8 nucleotides line up with TRBD1. After removal of 4 bases from V and 8 bases from J, the junction contained 10 bases not matched to a gene. The germline V gene has CDR1 SGHNT and CDR2 YENEEA. The CDR3 runs 15 residues. The CDR3 spells CASSSTQGDGDIQYF. The CDR3 bases are TGTGCCAGCAGCTCCACACAGGGGGACGGAGACATTCAGTACTTC.

The chain has TRBV5-1 and TRBJ1-2, with 9 bases that match TRBD1. The CDR3 loop spans 15 amino acids. CDR1 SGHRS and CDR2 YFSETQ come from the germline V gene. Trimming removed 3 bases from V and 4 bases from J; junction bases left unmatched: 7. The CDR3 region is CASSSTGGESYGYTF. CDR3 DNA sequence: TGCGCCAGCAGCTCAACAGGGGGCGAGAGCTATGGCTACACCTTC.

The chain joins TRBV7-7 to TRBJ2-1; D is possibly TRBD1 or TRBD2 (5 bases each). The CDR3 runs to 16 residues. V lost 0 bases, J lost 7 bases, and 16 bases lay in between. Germline V gene data show CDR1 as SSHAT and CDR2 as FNYEAQ (reference sequence). CDR3 DNA: TGTGCCAGCAGCTTAGCGGGGCTAGCCGCCACAAATGAGCAGTTCTTC. Amino acid sequence: CASSLAGLAATNEQFF.

The chain combines TRBV7-7 with TRBJ2-6, with 8 bases aligning to TRBD2. This CDR3 contains 16 residues. The V and J ends lost 4 bases and 2 bases, in that order; junction bases with no gene match: 4. Per the germline V gene, CDR1 is SSHAT and CDR2 is FNYEAQ (reference sequence). The CDR3 bases are TGTGCCAGCAGCTCCGGGGGGGGTACTGGGGCCAACGTCCTGACTTTC. Its translation is CASSSGGGTGANVLTF.

This sequence joins TRBV29-1 and TRBJ1-1; possible D gene TRBD1, 6 bases. Trimming removed 7 bases at V and 2 bases at J, with 17 bases between. Germline V gene sequence: CDR1 SQVTM, CDR2 ANQGSEA. The CDR3 runs 14 residues. The CDR3 region has the DNA TGCAGCGCGGGTGGGGGGGCCAAAAACACTGAAGCTTTCTTT. It translates to CSAGGGAKNTEAFF.

The chain links TRBV6-5 to TRBJ2-5; D is possibly TRBD1 or TRBD2 (5 bases each). Germline CDR1 and CDR2: MNHEY and SVGAGI. Trimming stripped 6 bases from V and 2 bases from J, with 13 bases between. The CDR3 is 14 amino acids. CDR3 amino acids: CASSPGTTQETQYF. The CDR3 bases are TGTGCCAGCAGCCCCGGGACCACTCAAGAGACCCAGTACTTC.

This chain links TRBV19 with TRBJ1-1; no firm D call. The length of the CDR3 is 14 residues. CDR1 is LNHDA and CDR2 is SQIVND in the germline V gene (reference sequence). V lost 10 bases and J lost 0, with 15 bases in between. This CDR3 is CAIKDPVMNTEAFF. DNA for the CDR3: TGTGCCATTAAGGACCCCGTTATGAACACTGAAGCTTTCTTT.

The rearrangement links TRBV6-5 to TRBJ2-2, with TRBD1 matching over 8 bases. Germline V gene lookup returns CDR1 MNHEY and CDR2 SVGAGI. Trimming cost V 8 bases and J 7 bases; bases outside gene matches: 9. The CDR3 totals 14 residues. The CDR3 sequence is CASRETGVYGELFF. Written as DNA, the CDR3 is TGTGCCAGCCGGGAGACAGGGGTTTACGGGGAGCTGTTTTTT.

The rearrangement joins TRBV6-5 to TRBJ1-1, with D maybe TRBD1 (5 bases). This CDR3 contains 11 residues. Germline V gene sequence: CDR1 MNHEY, CDR2 SVGAGI. Between the trimmed V and J ends, which lost 2 bases and 11 bases, there was a span of 9 bases. The CDR3 nucleotides are TGTGCCAGCAGTTACGCAAACAGGGCTTTCTTT. This codes for CASSYANRAFF.

This clone was seen a few times. This chain joins TRBV6-2 or TRBV6-3 and TRBJ2-5, with 15 bases that match TRBD2. The CDR3 runs to 18 residues. V lost 2 bases, J lost 5 bases, and 9 bases stayed unmatched. Germline V gene sequence: CDR1 MNHEY, CDR2 SVGEGT. The DNA for the CDR3 is TGTGCCAGCAGTTACGGACTAGCGGGGGGGCGGTTGCGGGAGACCCAGTACTTC. Translating it yields CASSYGLAGGRLRETQYF.

The CDR3, as DNA: TGTGCCAGCAGCCTAGGACAGGGGGGTGTGCACGAGCAGTACGTC. Translating it yields CASSLGQGGVHEQYV. The V and J genes are TRBV7-2 and TRBJ2-7, with 10 bases identical to TRBD1. The CDR3 totals 15 residues. V was clipped by 5 bases and J by 5 bases; unmatched bases: 9. Germline CDR1 SGHTA, CDR2 FQGNSA.

This chain connects TRBV5-1 to TRBJ1-1, with 9 bases that match TRBD1. CDR3 length: 13 amino acids. Germline V lookup: CDR1 SGHRS, CDR2 YFSETQ. J lost 5 bases, V lost 6 bases, and 5 bases had no gene match. The DNA of the CDR3 is TGCGCCAGCACACAGGGGGCTGGTACTGAAGCTTTCTTT. Translating gives CASTQGAGTEAFF.

The V call is TRBV5-4, the J call TRBJ1-2; maybe TRBD1 (5 bases). In germline, CDR1 is SGHNT, CDR2 YYREEE (reference sequence). The V end lost 4 bases, the J end lost 2 bases, and 9 bases lay between the germline ends. The CDR3 runs 13 residues. CDR3: CASSGRVNYGYTF. The CDR3 DNA follows: TGTGCCAGCAGCGGCAGGGTGAACTATGGCTACACCTTC.

CDR3 sequence reads: CASSFSGAGEQYF. CDR3 nucleotide sequence: TGTGCCAGCAGTTTTTCGGGGGCAGGCGAGCAGTACTTC. The chain recombines TRBV28 with TRBJ2-7; D may match TRBD1 or TRBD2 (6 bases each). Germline values: CDR1 MDHEN, CDR2 SYDVKM. The CDR3 runs 13 residues. V was shortened by 3 bases and J by 6 bases, with 12 bases between the two germline ends. The full variable domain, in which reference TRBV28 and TRBJ2-7 provide the parts outside the CDR3, is DVKVTQSSRYLVKRTGEKVFLECVQDMDHENMFWYRQDPGLGLRLIYFSYDVKMKEKGDIPEGYSVSREKKERFSLILESASTNQTSMYLCASSFSGAGEQYFGPGTRLTVT.

The chain uses TRBV6-5 and TRBJ1-2; 9 positions match TRBD1. The CDR3 has 15 residues. Per the germline V gene, CDR1 is MNHEY and CDR2 is SVGAGI. J lost 4 bases, V lost 7 bases, and 10 bases had no gene match. The CDR3 region is CASTSQGAGVYGYTF. CDR3 DNA: TGTGCCAGCACTTCACAGGGGGCCGGAGTCTATGGCTACACCTTC.

The rearrangement uses TRBV3-1 (or the pseudogene TRBV3-2) and TRBJ2-1; 15 positions agree with TRBD2. The CDR3 length is 19 residues. In germline, CDR1 is LGHDT, CDR2 YNNKEL (reference sequence). V was clipped by 4 bases and J by 3 bases; unmatched bases: 10. The CDR3 loop reads CASSRTSGGAGFRYNEQFF. The CDR3, as DNA: TGTGCCAGCAGCCGGACTAGCGGGGGGGCCGGGTTCCGCTACAATGAGCAGTTCTTC.

The chain is built from TRBV5-1 and TRBJ1-2, with D possibly matching TRBD1 (5 bases). V was shortened by 0 bases and J by 3 bases, with 9 bases between the two germline ends. The CDR3 is 14 amino acids. Looked up from germline, CDR1 is SGHRS and CDR2 is YFSETQ. CDR3: CASSLALRDYGYTF. The CDR3 DNA sequence: TGCGCCAGCAGCTTGGCCCTCAGGGACTATGGCTACACCTTC.

In this sample, this clone turned up a few times. V gene TRBV19 combines with J gene TRBJ2-3, with 13 bases that match TRBD2. Germline CDR1 is LNHDA and CDR2 is SQIVND (reference sequence). The CDR3 is made up of 16 amino acids. After removal of 5 bases from V and 1 base from J, the junction contained 3 bases not matched to a gene. CDR3 bases: TGTGCCAGTAGTTTGGGACTAGCGGGACGCACAGATACGCAGTATTTT. Translated, it gives CASSLGLAGRTDTQYF. The full variable domain, with the rest looked up from reference TRBV19 and TRBJ2-3, is DGGITQSPKYLFRKEGQNVTLSCEQNLNHDAMYWYRQDPGQGLRLIYYSQIVNDFQKGDIAEGYSVSREKKESFPLTVTSAQKNPTAFYLCASSLGLAGRTDTQYFGPGTRLTVL.

The chain uses TRBV5-1 and TRBJ1-1; D is ambiguous. The CDR3 has 13 residues. Trimming left V 4 bases short and J 1 base short, with 8 bases between. Per the germline V gene, CDR1 is SGHRS and CDR2 is YFSETQ. In DNA, the CDR3 is TGCGCCAGCAGCGCTGCGGGGAACACTGAAGCTTTCTTT. Translation gives CASSAAGNTEAFF.

In this sample, this clone turned up once. Other DNA variants within this sample encode the same CDR3. This sequence joins TRBV11-2 and TRBJ1-2; D is perhaps TRBD1 (5 bases). The CDR3 consists of 13 residues. With 1 base removed from V and 5 bases from J, the gap between germline ends came to 8 bases. From germline, CDR1 is SGHAT and CDR2 FQNNGV. The CDR3 sequence is CASSLAGSYGYTF. In DNA, the CDR3 is TGTGCCAGCAGCTTAGCAGGGAGTTATGGCTACACCTTC.

The J gene is TRBJ1-3, the V gene TRBV7-2; D call uncertain. The length of the CDR3 is 13 residues. Germline V CDR1 and CDR2: SGHTA, FQGNSA. The V end lost 5 bases, the J end lost 2 bases, and 7 bases lay between the germline ends. CDR3 sequence reads: CASSGGTGNTIYF. In DNA, the CDR3 is TGTGCCAGCAGCGGTGGGACTGGAAACACCATATATTTT.

This clone was counted once. The chain links TRBV28 to TRBJ1-1; possible D gene TRBD1, 5 bases. The CDR3 spans 12 residues. V was trimmed by 3 bases and J by 11 bases, leaving 13 bases between them. CDR1 and CDR2 (germline): MDHEN, SYDVKM. The CDR3 bases are TGTGCCAGCAGTTTTTCAGGGCGAAAGGCTTTCTTT. It specifies CASSFSGRKAFF.

The CDR3 DNA sequence: TGTGCCACCAGTGTTGGTAGCGGGAGCCGGGAGACCCAGTACTTC. It codes for CATSVGSGSRETQYF. V is TRBV24-1 and J is TRBJ2-5; 9 bases align to TRBD2. After removal of 5 bases from V and 5 bases from J, the junction contained 8 bases not matched to a gene. This CDR3 has 15 amino acids. From germline, CDR1 is KGHDR and CDR2 SFDVKD.